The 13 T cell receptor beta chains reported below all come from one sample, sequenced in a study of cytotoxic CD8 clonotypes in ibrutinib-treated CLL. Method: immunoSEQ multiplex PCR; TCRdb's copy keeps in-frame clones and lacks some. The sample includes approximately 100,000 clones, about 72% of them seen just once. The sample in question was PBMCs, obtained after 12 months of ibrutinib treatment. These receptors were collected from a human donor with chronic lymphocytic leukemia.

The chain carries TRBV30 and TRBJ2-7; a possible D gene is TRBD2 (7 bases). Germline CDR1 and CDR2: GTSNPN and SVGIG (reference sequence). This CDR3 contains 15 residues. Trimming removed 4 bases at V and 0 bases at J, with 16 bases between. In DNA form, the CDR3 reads TGTGCCTGGACCCCGGGGGGCCCGAGCTCCTACGAGCAGTACTTC. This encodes CAWTPGGPSSYEQYF.

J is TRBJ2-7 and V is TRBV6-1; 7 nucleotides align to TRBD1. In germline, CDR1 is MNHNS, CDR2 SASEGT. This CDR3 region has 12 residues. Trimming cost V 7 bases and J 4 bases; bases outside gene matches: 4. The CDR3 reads CASTPDRYEQYF. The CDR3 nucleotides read TGTGCCAGCACGCCGGACAGGTACGAGCAGTACTTC.

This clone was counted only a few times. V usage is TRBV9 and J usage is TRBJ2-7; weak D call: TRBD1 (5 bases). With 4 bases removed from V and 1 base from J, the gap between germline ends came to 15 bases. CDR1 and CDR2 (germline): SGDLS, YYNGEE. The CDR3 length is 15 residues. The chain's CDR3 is CASSPSDKGSYEQYF. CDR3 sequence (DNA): TGTGCCAGCAGCCCCTCGGACAAAGGATCCTACGAGCAGTACTTC.

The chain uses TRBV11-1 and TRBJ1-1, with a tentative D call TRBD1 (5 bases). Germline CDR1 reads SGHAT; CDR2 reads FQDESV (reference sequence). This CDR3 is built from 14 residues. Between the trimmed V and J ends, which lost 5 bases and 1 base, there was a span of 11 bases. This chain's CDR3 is CASSVYGGNTEAFF. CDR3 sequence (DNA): TGTGCCAGCAGCGTTTACGGGGGGAACACTGAAGCTTTCTTT.

Here the CDR3 reads CASSVGLLNTGELFF. CDR3 coding DNA: TGTGCCAGCAGCGTAGGACTTCTGAACACCGGGGAGCTGTTTTTT. The chain couples TRBV9 to TRBJ2-2; no clear D. The CDR3 runs 15 residues. V dropped 0 bases and J dropped 1 base, with 7 bases sitting between them. Germline V gene data show CDR1 as SGDLS and CDR2 as YYNGEE.

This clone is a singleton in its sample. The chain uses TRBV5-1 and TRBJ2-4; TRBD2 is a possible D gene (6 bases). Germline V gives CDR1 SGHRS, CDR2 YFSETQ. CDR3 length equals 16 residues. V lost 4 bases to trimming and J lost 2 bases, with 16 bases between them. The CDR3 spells CASSSSGDASKNIQYF. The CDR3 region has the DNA TGCGCCAGCAGCAGCTCGGGGGATGCATCCAAAAACATTCAGTACTTC.

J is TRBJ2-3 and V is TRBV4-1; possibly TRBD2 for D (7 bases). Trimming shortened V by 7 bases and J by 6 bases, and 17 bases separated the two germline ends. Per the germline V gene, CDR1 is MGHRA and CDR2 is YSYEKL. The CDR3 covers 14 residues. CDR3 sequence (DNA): TGCGCCAGCAATCGGGGGGCTGAAACGGATACGCAGTATTTT. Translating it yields CASNRGAETDTQYF.

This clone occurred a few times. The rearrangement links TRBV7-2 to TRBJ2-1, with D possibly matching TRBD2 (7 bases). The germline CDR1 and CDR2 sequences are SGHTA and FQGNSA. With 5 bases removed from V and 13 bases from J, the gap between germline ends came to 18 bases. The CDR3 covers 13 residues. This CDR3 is CASSPNGGRGQFF. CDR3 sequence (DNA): TGTGCCAGCAGCCCGAACGGGGGGCGGGGACAGTTCTTC.

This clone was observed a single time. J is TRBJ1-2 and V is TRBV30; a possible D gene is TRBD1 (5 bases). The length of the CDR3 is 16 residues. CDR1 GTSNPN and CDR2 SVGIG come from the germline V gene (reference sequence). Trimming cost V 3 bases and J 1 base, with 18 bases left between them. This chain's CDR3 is CAWRGYGTRDNYGYTF. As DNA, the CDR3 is TGTGCCTGGAGGGGATACGGGACCCGAGATAACTATGGCTACACCTTC.

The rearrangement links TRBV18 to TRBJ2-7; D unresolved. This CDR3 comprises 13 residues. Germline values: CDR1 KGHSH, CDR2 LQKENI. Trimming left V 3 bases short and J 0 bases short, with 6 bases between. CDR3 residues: CASSPGSSYEQYF. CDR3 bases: TGTGCCAGCTCACCTGGGTCCTCCTACGAGCAGTACTTC.

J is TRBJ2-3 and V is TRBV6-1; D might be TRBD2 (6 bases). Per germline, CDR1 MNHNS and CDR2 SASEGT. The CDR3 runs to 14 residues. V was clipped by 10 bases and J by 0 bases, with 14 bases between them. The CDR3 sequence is CATAVRGSTDTQYF. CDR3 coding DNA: TGTGCCACGGCGGTTCGGGGGAGCACAGATACGCAGTATTTT.

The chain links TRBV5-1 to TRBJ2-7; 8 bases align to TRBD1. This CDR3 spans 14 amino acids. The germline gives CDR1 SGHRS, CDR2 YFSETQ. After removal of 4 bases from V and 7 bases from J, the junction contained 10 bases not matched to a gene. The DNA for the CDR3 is TGCGCCAGCAGCCCGCCCGACAGGGGACGGGAGCAGTACTTC. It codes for CASSPPDRGREQYF. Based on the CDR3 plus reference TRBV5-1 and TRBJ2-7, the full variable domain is KAGVTQTPRYLIKTRGQQVTLSCSPISGHRSVSWYQQTPGQGLQFLFEYFSETQRNKGNFPGRFSGRQFSNSRSEMNVSTLELGDSALYLCASSPPDRGREQYFGPGTRLTVT.

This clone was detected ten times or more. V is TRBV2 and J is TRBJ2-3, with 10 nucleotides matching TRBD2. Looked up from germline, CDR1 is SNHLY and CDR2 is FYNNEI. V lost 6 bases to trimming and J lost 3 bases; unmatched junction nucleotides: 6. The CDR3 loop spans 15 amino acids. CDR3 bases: TGTGCCAGCAGGTTTCGAGCGGGGGGGACAGATACGCAGTATTTT. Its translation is CASRFRAGGTDTQYF.